The 23 T cell receptor beta chains listed next were all sequenced from one sample in a study of blood T cell repertoires in COVID-19. The repertoire was sequenced with immunoSEQ multiplex PCR; TCRdb's copy has only in-frame clones and lacks some. The sample includes about 230,000 clones, approximately 84% of them seen just once. Sequencing was carried out using peripheral blood. The origin of the receptors is a woman over 75 with acute or convalescent COVID-19.

The chain is built from TRBV9 and TRBJ2-3; D is uncertain. The CDR3 is 15 amino acids. Germline V gene sequence: CDR1 SGDLS, CDR2 YYNGEE. Trimming left V 1 base short and J 6 bases short, with 15 bases between. The CDR3 DNA reads TGTGCCAGCAGCGTAAACCCCACCAGTTCGGATACGCAGTATTTT. Encoded protein: CASSVNPTSSDTQYF.

As regards this clone: Sequence at one end of the junction differs from germline and may be a read error. This chain links TRBV6-1 with TRBJ1-1, with D perhaps matching TRBD1 (6 bases). This CDR3 is built from 13 residues. Germline V gives CDR1 MNHNS, CDR2 SASEGT. CDR3 nucleotides: TGTGCCAGCAGCGAAGGGACACCCACCAAAGCTTTCTTT. Its translation is CASSEGTPTKAFF.

The chain has TRBV5-4 and TRBJ1-1; D gene ambiguous. This CDR3 region has 11 residues. Germline CDR1 is SGHNT and CDR2 is YYREEE (reference sequence). V lost 0 bases and J 6 bases, leaving 3 bases between the germline ends. The CDR3 bases are TGTGCCAGCAGCTTGGCAGCTGAAGCTTTCTTT. It translates to CASSLAAEAFF.

The chain carries TRBV6-1 and TRBJ2-1, with TRBD2 as a possible D gene (5 bases). The CDR3 has 14 residues. With 2 bases removed from V and 3 bases from J, the gap between germline ends came to 8 bases. CDR1 is MNHNS, CDR2 SASEGT, per germline. The DNA for the CDR3 is TGTGCCAGCAGTGAACTGGGAGTCTACAATGAGCAGTTCTTC. This sequence encodes CASSELGVYNEQFF.

This sequence joins TRBV7-3 and TRBJ2-2; TRBD2 agrees at 10 bases. CDR1 is SGHTA, CDR2 FQGTGA, per germline. The junction had 13 bases not matched to a gene; V was cut back by 5 bases and J by 7 bases. There are 17 residues in the CDR3. The CDR3 here is CASSPRSPGLAYGELFF. CDR3 nucleotides: TGTGCCAGCAGCCCACGTAGCCCGGGACTAGCGTACGGGGAGCTGTTTTTT.

The chain recombines TRBV6-5 with TRBJ2-2; 8 positions agree with TRBD1. Germline trimming cut 6 bases from V and 4 bases from J; bases unmatched to any gene: 7. The CDR3 is 15 amino acids. CDR1 is MNHEY, CDR2 SVGAGI, per germline. The CDR3 loop is CASRIGQGPTGELFF. CDR3 sequence (DNA): TGTGCCAGCAGAATAGGACAGGGACCCACCGGGGAGCTGTTTTTT.

The gene calls are TRBV19 and TRBJ1-2; 10 positions match TRBD1. Germline CDR1 is LNHDA and CDR2 is SQIVND (reference sequence). The J segment lost 7 bases and the V segment lost 8 bases, leaving 13 bases of the junction unmatched. CDR3 length equals 15 residues. As DNA, the CDR3 is TGTGCCAGTCAGATGACACCGGGACAGGGGATTGGCTACACCTTC. Its translation is CASQMTPGQGIGYTF.

J is TRBJ2-4 and V is TRBV18, with D unclear. Trimming pared 1 base from V and 1 base from J, leaving 8 bases between. Germline V gives CDR1 KGHSH, CDR2 LQKENI. CDR3 length: 15 amino acids. The CDR3 DNA is TGTGCCAGCTCACCACGCGACATGGCCAAAAACATTCAGTACTTC. Its protein product is CASSPRDMAKNIQYF.

This chain connects TRBV2 to TRBJ1-5; D is ambiguous. The V gene's germline CDR1 is SNHLY and CDR2 FYNNEI. V gave up 4 bases and J gave up 9 bases, with 10 bases separating them. The CDR3 is made up of 12 amino acids. The CDR3 loop is CASSVEVRPQHF. CDR3 DNA sequence: TGTGCCAGCAGTGTAGAGGTCAGGCCCCAGCATTTT.

The V call is TRBV19, the J call TRBJ1-5; TRBD1 agrees at 10 bases. This CDR3 spans 15 amino acids. Looked up from germline, CDR1 is LNHDA and CDR2 is SQIVND (reference sequence). V trimming: 4 bases; J trimming: 6 bases; junction bases outside the gene matches: 6. The CDR3 nucleotides read TGTGCCAGTAGTACGTCCCGGGACAGGGGTCAGCCCCAGCATTTT. Protein product: CASSTSRDRGQPQHF. The entire variable domain, with the rest obtained from reference TRBV19 and TRBJ1-5, is as follows: DGGITQSPKYLFRKEGQNVTLSCEQNLNHDAMYWYRQDPGQGLRLIYYSQIVNDFQKGDIAEGYSVSREKKESFPLTVTSAQKNPTAFYLCASSTSRDRGQPQHFGDGTRLSIL.

The chain combines TRBV5-4 with TRBJ2-3, with 9 bases matching TRBD2. V gave up 1 base and J gave up 0 bases; unmatched junction bases: 3. The CDR3 runs 16 residues. Germline values: CDR1 SGHNT, CDR2 YYREEE (reference sequence). In DNA form, the CDR3 reads TGTGCCAGCAGCTTGAGACTAGCGGATAGCACAGATACGCAGTATTTT. It yields the protein CASSLRLADSTDTQYF.

Comment on this clone: Distinct nucleotide sequences in the sample also encode this CDR3. The chain recombines TRBV19 with TRBJ2-3, with D unresolved. CDR1 LNHDA and CDR2 SQIVND come from the germline V gene (reference sequence). The CDR3 loop spans 14 amino acids. Trimming removed 2 bases at V and 1 base at J, with 7 bases between. The CDR3, as DNA: TGTGCCAGTAGTATACTGGCGGGCACAGATACGCAGTATTTT. Translated, it gives CASSILAGTDTQYF.

This chain joins TRBV30 and TRBJ1-5, with unresolved D. The V end was cut by 0 bases, the J end by 7 bases, with 7 bases between. Germline V CDR1 and CDR2: GTSNPN, SVGIG (reference sequence). The CDR3 loop spans 12 amino acids. CDR3 nucleotide sequence: TGTGCCTGGAGTGTAAACCAGCAGCCCCAGCATTTT. Its protein product is CAWSVNQQPQHF.

This chain connects TRBV5-5 to TRBJ1-1, with 7 nucleotides matching TRBD1. The CDR3 has 15 amino acids. Unmatched junction bases numbered 5, after V lost 1 base and J lost 2 bases. Per germline, CDR1 SGHKS and CDR2 YYEKEE (reference sequence). CDR3 in amino acids: CASSLIGTVNTEAFF. The CDR3 DNA follows: TGTGCCAGCAGCTTGATAGGGACAGTTAACACTGAAGCTTTCTTT.

This chain links TRBV6-5 with TRBJ1-1, with TRBD1 identical over 7 bases. With V trimmed by 2 bases and J by 1 base, 4 bases remained unmatched. The V gene's germline CDR1 is MNHEY and CDR2 SVGAGI. CDR3 size: 15 residues. The CDR3: CASSYRGRGNTEAFF. The CDR3 DNA reads as TGTGCCAGCAGTTACAGGGGGCGGGGGAACACTGAAGCTTTCTTT.

This clone was found once. The rearrangement links TRBV5-1 to TRBJ2-1, with 9 bases lining up with TRBD1. The J segment lost 2 bases and the V segment lost 7 bases, leaving 7 bases of the junction unmatched. The CDR3 loop spans 15 amino acids. CDR1 and CDR2 (germline): SGHRS, YFSETQ. This CDR3 reads CASGRGTGTYNEQFF. In DNA, the CDR3 is TGCGCCAGCGGACGTGGGACAGGGACCTACAATGAGCAGTTCTTC.

V usage is TRBV3-1 (or the pseudogene TRBV3-2) and J usage is TRBJ2-7; D remains ambiguous. The CDR3 spans 14 residues. V gave up 0 bases and J gave up 7 bases, with 13 bases separating them. CDR1 is LGHDT and CDR2 is YNNKEL in the germline V gene (reference sequence). The CDR3 protein is CASSQDFSPWEQYF. As DNA, the CDR3 is TGTGCCAGCAGCCAAGATTTTAGTCCGTGGGAGCAGTACTTC.

V is TRBV19 and J is TRBJ2-2, with 10 bases identical to TRBD2. The junction had 6 bases not matched to a gene; V was cut back by 3 bases and J by 5 bases. The CDR3 has 16 amino acids. The V gene's germline CDR1 is LNHDA and CDR2 SQIVND (reference sequence). The CDR3 spells CASSMRAGGRTGELFF. The CDR3, as DNA: TGTGCCAGTAGTATGCGAGCGGGAGGGCGAACCGGGGAGCTGTTTTTT.

The chain combines TRBV18 with TRBJ2-5, with TRBD1 matching over 10 bases. V was clipped by 5 bases and J by 5 bases; unmatched bases: 5. Germline V lookup: CDR1 KGHSH, CDR2 LQKENI. The CDR3 is 14 residues long. In DNA form, the CDR3 reads TGTGCCAGCTCATCCGGGACAGGGGATGAGACCCAGTACTTC. Its protein is CASSSGTGDETQYF.

The rearrangement joins TRBV6-5 to TRBJ2-7; 7 bases are a match to TRBD1. The junction had 10 bases not matched to a gene; V was cut back by 6 bases and J by 5 bases. There are 14 residues in the CDR3. Germline CDR1 MNHEY, CDR2 SVGAGI. The CDR3 coding sequence is TGTGCCAGCAGGTCTCTACAGGGGATAGACGAGCAGTACTTC. It specifies CASRSLQGIDEQYF.

The V and J genes are TRBV28 and TRBJ2-2; D possibly corresponds to TRBD2 (6 bases). The CDR3 length is 16 residues. V was trimmed by 5 bases and J by 6 bases, leaving 19 bases between them. Germline-derived CDR1 and CDR2 are MDHEN and SYDVKM. The CDR3 nucleotides read TGTGCCAGCAGTGGACCGGGACTGACCCAACCCGGGGAGCTGTTTTTT. Translating it yields CASSGPGLTQPGELFF.

V gene TRBV29-1 combines with J gene TRBJ1-1; D is unresolved. The CDR3 has 12 residues. Germline V gene sequence: CDR1 SQVTM, CDR2 ANQGSEA. Trimming left V 6 bases short and J 0 bases short, with 8 bases between. The CDR3 sequence is CSVSGMNTEAFF. CDR3 nucleotides: TGCAGCGTGTCGGGAATGAACACTGAAGCTTTCTTT. Variable domain in full (rest from reference TRBV29-1 and TRBJ1-1): SAVISQKPSRDICQRGTSLTIQCQVDSQVTMMFWYRQQPGQSLTLIATANQGSEATYESGFVIDKFPISRPNLTFSTLTVSNMSPEDSSIYLCSVSGMNTEAFFGQGTRLTVV.

The DNA of the CDR3 is TGTGCCAGCAGCCATTTACTAGCGGGAGACGCAGATACGCAGTATTTT. Translated: CASSHLLAGDADTQYF. The chain couples TRBV3-1 (or the pseudogene TRBV3-2) to TRBJ2-3, with 11 bases fitting TRBD2. Trimming at V came to 3 bases and at J to 4 bases, leaving 6 bases not matched to a gene. The CDR3 covers 16 residues. Germline V lookup: CDR1 LGHDT, CDR2 YNNKEL (reference sequence).